The following is a T cell receptor (beta chain) sequence with its context. This clone was picked up one time. Which antigen it targets is not known. No much larger clone exists at a distance of one base, and base qualities are not known. This sample is part of a study of cytomegalovirus exposure and HLA in healthy donors (dated 2017 in TCRdb). Background on the whole study: In an earlier analysis of roughly 590 of the donors, about 270 Gb of sequence data and just under 120 million unique TCR beta sequences from 150 million to 200 million T cells were reported. An early release covering about 600 HLA-typed donors comprised about 300 gigabases of sequencing data and around 80 million unique TCR sequences. The genetic ancestry cluster associated with self-reported Caucasian donors included 80% to 90% of the 398 genotyped donors. The study aimed to test whether signatures of past pathogen exposure could be identified by cataloging public T cell receptors. The T cell repertoires of roughly 660 subjects were profiled by immunosequencing and related to cytomegalovirus serostatus. Besides the first cohort of roughly 700 subjects, a separate validation cohort made up of 120 different subjects was used. The study combined high-throughput TCR immunosequencing, statistical association of individual TCRs with disease status, and machine learning to predict cytomegalovirus infection status. A later analysis re-analyzed previously published TCR beta repertoires from 550 to 700 donors and added high-resolution HLA genotyping to study TCR occurrence patterns. In the later analysis, no new phenotypic data were used to find candidate immune exposures; instead, reliance was placed on TCR beta sequences and their occurrence across donors. An earlier analysis of roughly 600 of the donors used high-throughput TCR beta sequencing to judge whether each TCR beta V gene segment behaved as functional or pseudogenic. Donor age, sex, ethnicity and CMV serostatus were collected together with the repertoire data. A later genetic analysis took genome-wide SNP genotypes for about three fifths of the 666 donors and used that subset as a discovery cohort. Every discovery cohort repertoire had been produced on one sequencing platform. HLA typing covered class I and class II loci at four-digit resolution. Typing coverage differed by locus: A, B, C, DRB1 and DQB1 were typed in roughly 620-640 donors, DQA1 in 500 to 550, DPA1 in 600 to 610, and DPB1 in roughly 470. A handful of DR-DQ haplotypes were handled as single units for association and clustering because linkage in the cohort was strong. On average, approximately 250,000 unique TCR beta nucleotide sequences were sequenced per donor among 350 to 400 genotyped donors of the cohort, with about 19% of those sequences being non-productive.

Beyond this particular receptor, the publication reports: Most TCR sequences were observed very rarely across donors, whereas some public TCRs were present in many individuals. Only TCR beta chains were sequenced in this cohort, and the absence of alpha or paired-chain data limited detectable features. According to a later analysis, most CMV-associated TCR beta chains appeared to be HLA-restricted, and the HLA associations seemed to be driven largely by CMV exposure. In a later analysis, HLA-associated TCR beta chains were found to be more clonally expanded and to have lower generation probabilities than equally common non-associated chains. It was suggested by the authors that the approach could potentially be generalized to other disease states and immunological phenotypes. A cluster of highly shared sequence variants was judged likely to represent a technical artifact of the sequencing pipeline. A later analysis associated about 17,000 TCR beta sequences with specific HLA alleles at a false discovery rate of 0.05. A later analysis reported that several top co-occurrence clusters appeared linked to parvovirus B19, influenza, CMV and Epstein-Barr virus. Roughly 15 rarely observed V segments, including chromosome 9 orphons, were excluded from the earlier analysis of several hundred of the donors because counts were too low. In the study, 150 to 200 TCR beta chains were listed as associated with cytomegalovirus. In vitro tests confirmed that a few of the cytomegalovirus-associated TCR beta chains recognize cytomegalovirus antigens. A later genetic analysis reported fewer N-insertions in productive TCRs among donors in an Asian-associated ancestry cluster than the approximately 670-donor mean. In a later genetic analysis, a missense DCLRE1C variant was associated with V-gene and J-gene trimming of TCR beta chains, and the association was replicated in an independent cohort. When HLA alleles, especially DR and DQ, strongly co-occurred, attributing TCR associations to individual alleles was difficult. Broadly in line with IMGT annotations, most TCR beta V segments showed up in productive rearrangements about 87% or about 30% of the time in an earlier analysis of several hundred of the donors. A later analysis found that TCR association rates varied across HLA loci, with DRB1 alleles showing the most associated TCRs and HLA-C alleles the fewest. Linkage disequilibrium might explain the correlated functional status among segregating V segments, but an unknown experimental factor could not be ruled out. Because HLA typing was missing for some donors at each locus, association tests included only the typed subset. Sequencing depth was assumed to be roughly uniform across donors in the presence/absence analyses, though that assumption may not hold. The classifier was reported to diagnose cytomegalovirus status with high specificity and sensitivity in both the original and validation cohorts. A further reported finding was that TCR beta sequences accurately predicted the HLA-A and HLA-B alleles for most subjects in the first cohort. For the cohort, immune exposure information was limited to CMV serostatus.

The cohort comprised 666 healthy bone marrow donors. All cohort members were sampled while nominally healthy, although unrecorded immune exposures were likely present. The donor was CMV seronegative and was included in the group of over 300 seronegative cohort members. A peripheral blood sample was collected from each donor, and TCR beta sequencing was performed on peripheral blood mononuclear cells. Genomic DNA was extracted from the blood cell samples with the Qiagen DNeasy Blood Extraction Kit. The method behind the library was the immunoSEQ multiplex PCR assay. For the multiplex PCR, a mixture combining 60 forward primers for TCR Vbeta segments and 13 reverse primers for TCR Jbeta segments was used. A multiplex PCR assay on genomic DNA amplified the CDR3 region of rearranged TCR beta genes. The Illumina HiSeq System was used to sequence the amplified TCR beta libraries as 87-base-pair reads. The authors' pipeline ran thus. In a later analysis, about 80 million unique TCR beta chains were counted across the roughly 610 repertoires, and approximately 11 million of these chains were shared by at least two donors. Raw reads were error-corrected and collapsed into unique sequences with a nearest-neighbor algorithm that merged closely related sequences to remove PCR and sequencing errors. To assign V, D and J gene segments, CDR3 sequences were aligned to IMGT reference sequences. For a sequence to be retained, a match of at least six nucleotides to both a V gene segment and a J gene segment was required. Rearrangements were called productive when the CDR3 lacked stop codons and stayed in frame with V and J; all others were non-productive. CDR3 was defined according to IMGT convention as the region running from the second conserved V-encoded cysteine to the conserved J-encoded phenylalanine. The earlier analysis of a few hundred of the donors excluded any sequence lacking an unambiguous match to a single V gene segment. An earlier analysis of a few hundred of the donors classified V segments as functional when productive rearrangements were above 56.7% and as segregating when the standard deviation between donors was above 5%. A statistical classification framework was developed to diagnose cytomegalovirus status using the catalog of TCR beta chain sequences. A later analysis assigned V and J genes by comparing TCR nucleotide sequences with IMGT/GENE-DB human TR gene sequences. A later analysis assigned CDR3 sequences and most-parsimonious VDJ recombination scenarios with the TCRdist pipeline. In a later analysis, every TCR beta chain was defined by the combination of its CDR3 amino acid sequence and its V-gene family, and reads without a unique V-gene family were dropped. As a way to deal with suspected cross-contamination and a sequencing artifact, a later analysis dropped nearly 600 nucleotide sequences that were highly shared and had low generation probability. In a later analysis, a clonal expansion index for each public chain was calculated from normalized within-repertoire ranks of inferred template counts. In a later analysis, generation probabilities were computed using a VDJ recombination model fitted to out-of-frame rearrangements, and the results were checked against IGoR. Hypergeometric tests were used in a later analysis to score TCR-TCR, TCR-HLA and TCR-CMV co-occurrence, with a repertoire-size bias correction applied to the TCR pairs. To estimate false discovery rates, a later analysis permuted the HLA or CMV assignments 20 times. In a later analysis, co-occurring TCRs were grouped with DBSCAN, and TCRdist sequence similarity was added when clustering was performed within HLA-allele-positive subsets. For co-occurrence clustering, repertoires with fewer than 30,000 or more than 120,000 public chains were excluded, along with roughly 5 repertoires with anomalous nucleotide sharing. Here the immuneACCESS table is served through TCRdb, limited to in-frame sequences with V and J called. Missing clones are a known gap in these copies; in checked studies unresolved V genes cover under half, and the rest lacks a known reason. Clone size and the V and J calls come from that table; the DNA yielded D and trimming. The sample contains over 200,000 clones, 60% to 80% of them found a single time. The top ten clonotypes cover 1.8% of the sample.

Sample: PBMCs. This clonotype was obtained from a male donor in good health and CMV-seronegative.

The DNA reads TGCGCCAGCAGCTTGGGTACAGAAGAGACCCAGTACTTC. It translates to CASSLGTEETQYF. Recombination joined TRBV5-1 with TRBJ2-5; no D gene is confidently identified. Sequences SGHRS (CDR1) and YFSETQ (CDR2) are obtained from the germline V gene. Relative to germline, V is 0 bases shorter and J is 3 bases shorter, with 6 bases between their ends. Spanning cysteine to phenylalanine, the CDR3 consists of 13 amino acids. CDR3 DNA is the only sequence kept; it has 39 bases, read in frame from the first base. Joined to the reference TRBV5-1 and TRBJ2-5 proteins, this CDR3 gives the full variable domain: KAGVTQTPRYLIKTRGQQVTLSCSPISGHRSVSWYQQTPGQGLQFLFEYFSETQRNKGNFPGRFSGRQFSNSRSEMNVSTLELGDSALYLCASSLGTEETQYFGPGTRLLVL.